One sample yielded the 11 T cell receptor beta chains listed below, sequenced in a study of CD8 T cells in ankylosing spondylitis. Findings of the study overall: Within ankylosing spondylitis blood, a TCR beta motif made up of seven to nine highly homologous variants appeared to be characteristic.

Their antigen targets remain unknown. TCRdb ran MiXCR on the 5' RACE reads and lists one entry per CDR3 protein. There are some 450,000 distinct CDR3 sequences in the sample; 15% to 20% occur only once, and approximately 1% lies in the top ten. The sample comprised blood, either unsorted or a sorted T cell fraction (not recorded which). These TCRs come from a male donor with ankylosing spondylitis.

In nucleotides, the CDR3 is TGTGCCAGCAGCTTTGGGGAGGGCTATGGCTACACCTTC. Amino acids: CASSFGEGYGYTF. The chain carries TRBV7-9 and TRBJ1-2; D call uncertain. The germline V and J ends were trimmed by 3 bases and 4 bases, with 9 bases remaining between them. Germline CDR1 is SEHNR and CDR2 is FQNEAQ (reference sequence). The CDR3 extends over 13 amino acids.

This clonotype has just a few counts. The V call is TRBV6-4, the J call TRBJ2-2; D possibly corresponds to TRBD2 (5 bases). In germline, CDR1 is MRHNA, CDR2 SNTAGT. V was shortened by 3 bases and J by 3 bases, with 5 bases between the two germline ends. The CDR3 covers 13 residues. Here the CDR3 DNA reads TGTGCCAGCAGTGAGCGGGACACCGGGGAGCTGTTTTTT. Encoded protein: CASSERDTGELFF.

This clonotype was seen at least ten times. The chain employs TRBV6-1 and TRBJ2-5; D is possibly TRBD1 (6 bases). This CDR3 comprises 15 residues. Looked up from germline, CDR1 is MNHNS and CDR2 is SASEGT. Deletions cut 5 bases from V and 5 bases from J, with 18 bases between. The CDR3 DNA reads as TGTGCCAGCAGTCCCCGAAGACAGGCGGCGGAGACCCAGTACTTC. Amino acid sequence: CASSPRRQAAETQYF.

This clonotype was found a few times. This chain links TRBV12-5 with TRBJ1-4; D may be TRBD1 (5 bases). V dropped 6 bases and J dropped 13 bases, with 15 bases sitting between them. This CDR3 is 12 amino acids long. Germline lookup yields CDR1 LGHNT and CDR2 FRNRAP. CDR3 nucleotide sequence: TGTGCTAGTGGCCGGGTGCAGGGCGGACTGTTTTTT. Protein product: CASGRVQGGLFF.

The chain has TRBV2 and TRBJ2-1; 8 bases agree with TRBD1. CDR3 length: 16 amino acids. The germline V gene has CDR1 SNHLY and CDR2 FYNNEI. V lost 5 bases and J lost 6; bases outside the gene matches: 12. CDR3 in amino acids: CASSKWTGKGINEQFF. The CDR3 DNA reads TGTGCCAGCAGTAAATGGACAGGGAAGGGCATCAATGAGCAGTTCTTC.

The chain carries TRBV4-1 and TRBJ1-1, with TRBD1 matching 7 bases. Germline values: CDR1 MGHRA, CDR2 YSYEKL. The CDR3 is made up of 16 amino acids. V lost 0 bases, J lost 4 bases, and 8 bases stayed unmatched. Written as DNA, the CDR3 is TGCGCCAGCAGCCAAGATCCTGGGCAGGGGGGCACTGAAGCTTTCTTT. Its translation: CASSQDPGQGGTEAFF.

This clonotype has a handful of counts. This sequence joins TRBV18 and TRBJ1-2, with D possibly being TRBD1 (6 bases). Germline CDR1 KGHSH, CDR2 LQKENI. The CDR3 loop spans 13 amino acids. V gave up 2 bases and J gave up 7 bases, with 11 bases separating them. The CDR3 DNA is TGTGCCAGCTCACCAGTCCCCAGGGGTGGCTACACCTTC. This codes for CASSPVPRGGYTF.

The genes are TRBV24-1 and TRBJ2-1; D gene unclear. CDR1 is KGHDR and CDR2 is SFDVKD in the germline V gene. V was clipped by 7 bases and J by 5 bases, with 17 bases between them. The CDR3 has 15 amino acids. The CDR3 sequence: CATSTGYPRNNEQFF. The CDR3 DNA reads TGTGCCACCAGCACCGGGTACCCTCGAAACAATGAGCAGTTCTTC.

The chain uses TRBV20-1 and TRBJ2-6, with D unresolved. Between the trimmed V and J ends, which lost 1 base and 0 bases, there was a span of 10 bases. The CDR3 is 16 residues long. CDR1 is DFQATT, CDR2 SNEGSKA, per germline (reference sequence). The CDR3 region has the DNA TGCAGTGCTAGAGTGCAGGCTCTCTCTGGGGCCAACGTCCTGACTTTC. Residues: CSARVQALSGANVLTF.

The chain combines TRBV2 with TRBJ1-1; D is unresolved. V dropped 3 bases and J dropped 3 bases, with 11 bases sitting between them. The CDR3 is 14 amino acids. CDR1 SNHLY and CDR2 FYNNEI come from the germline V gene. In DNA, the CDR3 is TGTGCCAGCAGTGAGGGTCGGAGTCACACTGAAGCTTTCTTT. It yields the protein CASSEGRSHTEAFF. The full variable domain, completed using reference TRBV2 and TRBJ1-1, is EPEVTQTPSHQVTQMGQEVILRCVPISNHLYFYWYRQILGQKVEFLVSFYNNEISEKSEIFDDQFSVERPDGSNFTLKIRSTKLEDSAMYFCASSEGRSHTEAFFGQGTRLTVV.

This clonotype was detected once. This rearrangement joins TRBV28 to TRBJ2-1; possible D gene TRBD1, 6 bases. This CDR3 has 15 amino acids. Deletions cut 5 bases from V and 5 bases from J, with 16 bases between. Germline V lookup: CDR1 MDHEN, CDR2 SYDVKM. In DNA, the CDR3 is TGTGCCAGCAGTAAACAGGGTATGGGGAACAATGAGCAGTTCTTC. The encoded protein is CASSKQGMGNNEQFF.